This record covers a single T cell receptor beta chain. This record belongs to a study of early T cells in non-severe SARS-CoV-2 infection. Separate cDNA molecules each had unique molecular identifiers attached to them. TCRdb used MiXCR to reprocess the 5' RACE reads, holding one entry per CDR3 protein. The repertoire has 60,000 to 90,000 distinct CDR3 sequences, approximately 16% of them found once; the top ten carry about 2.6%. V lost 5 bases and J lost 5; bases outside the gene matches: 14. This CDR3 contains 16 residues. Germline V CDR1 and CDR2: LNHDA, SQIVND (reference sequence). This rearrangement joins TRBV19 to TRBJ1-2, with 7 positions matching TRBD1. Sequences were obtained from whole blood. This TCR was recovered from an adult who was a healthcare worker with PCR-confirmed SARS-CoV-2 infection or an uninfected control (not recorded which). DNA for the CDR3: TGTGCCAGTAGTCTCACCTCGACAGGGCAATTTTATGGCTACACCTTC. This gives the protein CASSLTSTGQFYGYTF.